The 23 T cell receptor beta chains given below trace back to one sample, sequenced in a study of radiation and T cells in renal cell carcinoma. Time point in this sample: blood 2 weeks post-SBRT. As for treatment: 15 Gy SBRT to primary tumor, nephrectomy 4 weeks later. TCRdb's table, derived via immunoSEQ multiplex PCR, lists solely in-frame clones and lacks some. The top ten hold roughly 13% of the sample, which has about 150,000 clones, around 90% seen once. The source material was blood, sampled from a patient whose treatment included radiotherapy and nephrectomy. The receptor source for this set is a woman aged 50 to 60 with renal cell carcinoma.

The CDR3 region is CATSSRGSTNEKLFF. Written as DNA, the CDR3 is TGTGCCACCAGCAGCCGAGGTTCAACTAATGAAAAACTGTTTTTT. V usage is TRBV15 and J usage is TRBJ1-4; no firm D call. V was shortened by 3 bases and J by 0 bases, with 8 bases between the two germline ends. Germline lookup yields CDR1 LNHNV and CDR2 YYDKDF (reference sequence). This CDR3 region has 15 residues.

The chain joins TRBV19 to TRBJ1-4; 8 bases are shared with TRBD1. The CDR3 length is 14 residues. After removal of 9 bases from V and 0 bases from J, the junction contained 3 bases not matched to a gene. Germline assignment: CDR1 LNHDA and CDR2 SQIVND (reference sequence). CDR3 sequence (DNA): TGTGCCAGCCAGGACAGGGCAACTAATGAAAAACTGTTTTTT. It encodes CASQDRATNEKLFF. Full variable domain (remainder filled in from reference TRBV19 and TRBJ1-4): DGGITQSPKYLFRKEGQNVTLSCEQNLNHDAMYWYRQDPGQGLRLIYYSQIVNDFQKGDIAEGYSVSREKKESFPLTVTSAQKNPTAFYLCASQDRATNEKLFFGSGTQLSVL.

The chain combines TRBV5-4 with TRBJ2-5; TRBD2 agrees at 7 bases. V shed 3 bases, J shed 4 bases, and the junction held 9 bases outside the gene matches. This CDR3 is 15 amino acids long. The germline V gene has CDR1 SGHNT and CDR2 YYREEE (reference sequence). The CDR3 sequence: CASSSLTSTLETQYF. The CDR3 nucleotides are TGTGCCAGCAGCTCCTTGACTAGCACCCTAGAGACCCAGTACTTC.

The V call is TRBV6-4, the J call TRBJ2-7; possibly TRBD1 for D (6 bases). The germline CDR1 and CDR2 sequences are MRHNA and SNTAGT. The CDR3 is made up of 16 amino acids. Trimming took 2 bases from V and 4 from J, leaving 18 bases between them. CDR3 sequence reads: CASSDPHRVKGYEQYF. The CDR3 DNA sequence: TGTGCCAGCAGTGACCCGCACAGGGTTAAGGGTTACGAGCAGTACTTC.

This clone was recorded many times. The CDR3 loop reads CASSIRGRGTDTQYF. As DNA, the CDR3 is TGTGCCAGTAGTATCAGGGGACGGGGCACAGATACGCAGTATTTT. The V call is TRBV19, the J call TRBJ2-3, with TRBD1 as a possible D gene (6 bases). The CDR3 loop spans 15 amino acids. Germline-derived CDR1 and CDR2 are LNHDA and SQIVND (reference sequence). Trimming took off 3 bases at V and 1 base at J, with 11 bases between the two ends.

A single count supports this clone. The J gene is TRBJ2-6, the V gene TRBV19; 7 bases agree with TRBD1. With V trimmed by 5 bases and J by 4 bases, 11 bases remained unmatched. The CDR3 totals 17 residues. Germline V lookup: CDR1 LNHDA, CDR2 SQIVND (reference sequence). This chain's CDR3 is CASSDPRTGSGANVLTF. The CDR3 nucleotides are TGTGCCAGTAGTGACCCCCGGACAGGCTCCGGGGCCAACGTCCTGACTTTC.

The CDR3 nucleotides are TGTGCCAGCGGAAGCAATGAAGAGACCCAGTACTTC. It is translated as CASGSNEETQYF. This chain joins TRBV27 and TRBJ2-5; the D is unclear. The germline CDR1 and CDR2 sequences are MNHEY and SMNVEV (reference sequence). Trimming took off 8 bases at V and 3 bases at J, with 10 bases between the two ends. The CDR3 is 12 amino acids.

The V call is TRBV6-4, the J call TRBJ2-1, with 7 bases that match TRBD2. CDR3 size: 13 residues. The germline V gene has CDR1 MRHNA and CDR2 SNTAGT. With V trimmed by 5 bases and J by 3 bases, 1 base remained unmatched. The CDR3, as DNA: TGTGCCAGCAGTAGGGACTACTACAATGAGCAGTTCTTC. Translated: CASSRDYYNEQFF.

The chain links TRBV6-5 to TRBJ1-1; TRBD1 agrees at 8 bases. The length of the CDR3 is 15 residues. Looked up from germline, CDR1 is MNHEY and CDR2 is SVGAGI. The J segment lost 5 bases and the V segment lost 6 bases, leaving 11 bases of the junction unmatched. CDR3 DNA sequence: TGTGCCAGCAGGACGTTCACAGGGGGTAGGACTGAAGCTTTCTTT. Amino acids: CASRTFTGGRTEAFF.

V usage is TRBV25-1 and J usage is TRBJ2-2; unclear D gene. There are 13 residues in the CDR3. Germline loops: CDR1 MGHDK, CDR2 SYGVNS. V lost 3 bases to trimming and J lost 1 base, with 3 bases between them. CDR3 residues: CASSELNTGELFF. The DNA of the CDR3 is TGTGCCAGCAGTGAGTTGAACACCGGGGAGCTGTTTTTT.

The J gene is TRBJ2-3, the V gene TRBV7-9; D unresolved. V was cut by 5 bases and J by 5 bases, with 8 bases left in between. This CDR3 is 12 amino acids long. Germline CDR1 and CDR2: SEHNR and FQNEAQ (reference sequence). In nucleotides, the CDR3 is TGTGCCAGCAGCCCCCAGGTAGATACGCAGTATTTT. It is translated as CASSPQVDTQYF.

This rearrangement joins TRBV7-9 to TRBJ2-1, with TRBD2 matching over 14 bases. The CDR3 covers 17 residues. CDR1 SEHNR and CDR2 FQNEAQ come from the germline V gene (reference sequence). After removal of 5 bases from V and 4 bases from J, the junction contained 7 bases not matched to a gene. The CDR3 reads CASSPGLAGGPYNEQFF. CDR3 nucleotide sequence: TGTGCCAGCAGCCCTGGACTAGCGGGGGGCCCGTACAATGAGCAGTTCTTC.

The chain has TRBV4-3 and TRBJ1-1; no clear D. The CDR3 spans 12 residues. V shed 3 bases and J shed 5 bases, with 7 bases lying between them. The germline gives CDR1 LGHNA, CDR2 YSLEER. CDR3 sequence (DNA): TGCGCCAGCAGCCATGAAGGGACTGAAGCTTTCTTT. Translated: CASSHEGTEAFF.

The CDR3 DNA sequence: TGTGCCAGCAGCCCCCAAACTAGCAATCAGCCCCAGCATTTT. Its translation: CASSPQTSNQPQHF. This rearrangement joins TRBV7-9 to TRBJ1-5; D unclear. Deletions cut 5 bases from V and 0 bases from J, with 8 bases between. Germline loops: CDR1 SEHNR, CDR2 FQNEAQ (reference sequence). The CDR3 spans 14 residues. Looking up the rest from reference TRBV7-9 and TRBJ1-5 gives the full variable domain: DTGVSQNPRHKITKRGQNVTFRCDPISEHNRLYWYRQTLGQGPEFLTYFQNEAQLEKSRLLSDRFSAERPKGSFSTLEIQRTEQGDSAMYLCASSPQTSNQPQHFGDGTRLSIL.

This rearrangement joins TRBV6-5 to TRBJ1-1; 7 bases agree with TRBD1. CDR1 is MNHEY and CDR2 is SVGAGI in the germline V gene. This CDR3 region has 15 residues. With 8 bases clipped from V and 5 bases from J, the junction kept 14 bases outside the gene matches. The CDR3 sequence is CASLGGNRGGTEAFF. As DNA, the CDR3 is TGTGCCAGCCTCGGGGGTAACAGGGGAGGAACTGAAGCTTTCTTT.

The chain recombines TRBV11-1 with TRBJ1-2, with D possibly TRBD1 on 5 matching bases. CDR1 and CDR2 from the germline V gene are SGHAT and FQDESV (reference sequence). V lost 5 bases and J 1 base, leaving 14 bases between the germline ends. The CDR3 totals 15 residues. The DNA of the CDR3 is TGTGCCAGCAGCCCCGGGACGGCCTATAACTATGGCTACACCTTC. The encoded protein is CASSPGTAYNYGYTF. Full variable domain (rest looked up from reference TRBV11-1 and TRBJ1-2): EAEVAQSPRYKITEKSQAVAFWCDPISGHATLYWYRQILGQGPELLVQFQDESVVDDSQLPKDRFSAERLKGVDSTLKIQPAELGDSAMYLCASSPGTAYNYGYTFGSGTRLTVV.

The chain is built from TRBV2 and TRBJ2-7; 9 bases fit TRBD1. The CDR3 has 15 amino acids. Trimming took 1 base from V and 3 from J; bases not matched to a gene: 4. Per germline, CDR1 SNHLY and CDR2 FYNNEI. Written as DNA, the CDR3 is TGTGCCAGCAGTGAAGAGGGACAGGGTCTCTACGAGCAGTACTTC. It codes for CASSEEGQGLYEQYF.

This sequence joins TRBV30 and TRBJ1-6, with D unclear. The CDR3 is made up of 14 amino acids. The V end lost 4 bases, the J end lost 10 bases, and 17 bases lay between the germline ends. In germline, CDR1 is GTSNPN, CDR2 SVGIG (reference sequence). The CDR3: CAWTDPGLWSPLHF. DNA for the CDR3: TGTGCCTGGACGGACCCGGGCCTTTGGTCACCCCTCCACTTT.

This clone came up once. The J gene is TRBJ2-2, the V gene TRBV6-1; 8 nucleotides agree with TRBD1. CDR1 and CDR2 (germline): MNHNS, SASEGT. CDR3 size: 14 residues. The V gene end was trimmed by 8 bases and the J gene end by 6 bases; junction bases not matched to a gene: 8. As DNA, the CDR3 is TGTGCCAGCCGAACAGGGGGTAGTCCCGGGGAGCTGTTTTTT. It codes for CASRTGGSPGELFF.

This clone was observed a handful of times. CDR3 coding DNA: TGTGCCAGCAGCTTTTCCCAATCGACCTATGGCTACACCTTC. The encoded protein is CASSFSQSTYGYTF. The V and J genes are TRBV7-8 and TRBJ1-2; D is uncertain. Germline assignment: CDR1 SGHVS and CDR2 FQNEAQ. V shed 3 bases and J shed 4 bases, with 12 bases lying between them. The CDR3 has 14 residues.

CDR3 nucleotides: TGTGCCAGCAGTACGTCCGGGACCCGGGTGGGGGAGCAGTACTTC. It encodes CASSTSGTRVGEQYF. The chain uses TRBV2 and TRBJ2-7; D is possibly TRBD1 or TRBD2 (5 bases each). The CDR3 covers 15 residues. V lost 5 bases and J lost 7, with 21 bases in between. CDR1 is SNHLY and CDR2 is FYNNEI in the germline V gene.

The gene calls are TRBV19 and TRBJ2-6; no firm D call. The germline CDR1 and CDR2 sequences are LNHDA and SQIVND (reference sequence). V was clipped by 8 bases and J by 1 base, with 9 bases between them. The CDR3 extends over 14 amino acids. CDR3 DNA: TGTGCCAGTTCAGCCTATTCTGGGGCCAACGTCCTGACTTTC. This gives the protein CASSAYSGANVLTF.

This clone was detected only a few times. The chain has TRBV6-5 and TRBJ1-4, with a tentative D call TRBD1 (5 bases). The V and J ends lost 0 bases and 7 bases respectively, with 12 bases between them. CDR3 length equals 15 residues. The germline V gene has CDR1 MNHEY and CDR2 SVGAGI. The CDR3 reads CASSYSGPRGEKLFF. In nucleotides, the CDR3 is TGTGCCAGCAGTTACTCCGGCCCAAGGGGTGAAAAACTGTTTTTT.